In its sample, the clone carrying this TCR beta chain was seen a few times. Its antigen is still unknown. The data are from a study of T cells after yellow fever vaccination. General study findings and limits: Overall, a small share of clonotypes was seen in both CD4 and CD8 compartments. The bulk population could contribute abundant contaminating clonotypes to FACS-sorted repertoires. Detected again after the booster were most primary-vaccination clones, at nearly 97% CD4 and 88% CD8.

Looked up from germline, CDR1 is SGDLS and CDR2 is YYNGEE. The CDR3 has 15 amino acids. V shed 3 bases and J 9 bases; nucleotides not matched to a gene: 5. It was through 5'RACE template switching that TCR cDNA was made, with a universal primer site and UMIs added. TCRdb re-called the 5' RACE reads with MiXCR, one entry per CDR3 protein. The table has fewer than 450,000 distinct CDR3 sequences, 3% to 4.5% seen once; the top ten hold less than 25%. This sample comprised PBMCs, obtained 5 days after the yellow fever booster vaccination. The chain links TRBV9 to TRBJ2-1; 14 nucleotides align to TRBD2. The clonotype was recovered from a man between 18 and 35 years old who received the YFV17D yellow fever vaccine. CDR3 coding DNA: TGTGCCAGCAGCGCCGGACTAGCGGGGGGAGTTGAGCAGTTCTTC. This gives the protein CASSAGLAGGVEQFF.